This TCR beta chain was sequenced during a study of technical replicates of blood from a few donors. In germline, CDR1 is SNHLY, CDR2 FYNNEI. The CDR3 has 17 amino acids. J lost 3 bases, V lost 5 bases, and 13 bases had no gene match. The protocol was immunoSEQ multiplex PCR, while the TCRdb copy is restricted to in-frame clones and leaves out a portion. This table holds around 76,000 clones, nearly 99% found once. This rearrangement joins TRBV2 to TRBJ2-7; 10 positions match TRBD1. This clonotype originated in a human donor in good health. The sample consisted of T cells isolated from PBMCs. This CDR3 is CASSPGQGPPPVYEQYF. The CDR3 DNA sequence: TGTGCCAGCAGTCCGGGACAGGGGCCACCCCCCGTCTACGAGCAGTACTTC. Based on the CDR3 plus reference TRBV2 and TRBJ2-7, the full variable domain is EPEVTQTPSHQVTQMGQEVILRCVPISNHLYFYWYRQILGQKVEFLVSFYNNEISEKSEIFDDQFSVERPDGSNFTLKIRSTKLEDSAMYFCASSPGQGPPPVYEQYFGPGTRLTVT.